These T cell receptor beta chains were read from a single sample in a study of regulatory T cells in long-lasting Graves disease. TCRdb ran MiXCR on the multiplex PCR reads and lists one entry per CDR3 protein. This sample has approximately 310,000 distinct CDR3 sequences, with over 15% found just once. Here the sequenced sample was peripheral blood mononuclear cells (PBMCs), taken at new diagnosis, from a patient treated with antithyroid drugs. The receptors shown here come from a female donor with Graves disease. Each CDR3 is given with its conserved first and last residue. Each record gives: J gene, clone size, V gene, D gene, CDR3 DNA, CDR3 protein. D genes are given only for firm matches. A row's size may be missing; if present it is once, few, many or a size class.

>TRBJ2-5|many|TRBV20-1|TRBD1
TGCAGTGCCACCCTGACAGGGGGGGAGACCCAGTACTTC
CSATLTGGETQYF
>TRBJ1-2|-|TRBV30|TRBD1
TGTGCCTGGAATAGGGACAGATCTGGCTACACCTTC
CAWNRDRSGYTF
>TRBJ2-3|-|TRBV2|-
TGTGCCAGCAGTGAATCCGGGGCCACTAGCACAGATACGCAGTATTTT
CASSESGATSTDTQYF
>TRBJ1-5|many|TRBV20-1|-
TGCAGTGCTAGAGAGGAAGGAAGGGGTAATCAGCCCCAGCATTTT
CSAREEGRGNQPQHF
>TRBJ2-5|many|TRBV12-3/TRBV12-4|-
TGTGCCAGCAGGGTCAGGGGGGAAGAGACCCAGTACTTC
CASRVRGEETQYF
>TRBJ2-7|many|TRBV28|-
TGTGCCAGCAGTTTTCTGGAATCCCCCCCCTACGAGCAGTACTTC
CASSFLESPPYEQYF
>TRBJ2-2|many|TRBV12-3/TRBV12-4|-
TGTGCCAGCAGATCCATTGCAGGCACCGGGGAGCTGTTTTTT
CASRSIAGTGELFF
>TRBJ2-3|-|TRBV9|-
TGTGCCAGCAGCTCTACAGAGACGGGGGCCATTGCTGATACGCAGTATTTT
CASSSTETGAIADTQYF
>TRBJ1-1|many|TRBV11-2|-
TGTGCCAGCAGCATTCCCCCGGACAGCACTGAAGCTTTCTTT
CASSIPPDSTEAFF
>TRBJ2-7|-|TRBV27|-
TGTGCCAGCAGTTCCTCGGGACTCAATCCCTACGAGCAGTACTTC
CASSSSGLNPYEQYF
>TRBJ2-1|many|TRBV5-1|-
TGCGCCAGCAGCTTGGGGGTGTCGGATGAGCAGTTCTTC
CASSLGVSDEQFF
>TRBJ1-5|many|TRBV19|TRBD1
TGTGCCAGTAGTCTATCGCGGACAGGCCCCTGGGGTCAGCCCCAGCATTTT
CASSLSRTGPWGQPQHF
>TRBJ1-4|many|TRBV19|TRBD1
TGTGCCAGTAGTATAGCCACCGGGACAGGGATTAATGAAAAACTGTTTTTT
CASSIATGTGINEKLFF
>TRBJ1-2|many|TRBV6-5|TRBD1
TGTGCCAGCAGTTCCATTCTAGGGGGCAGGGATGGCTACACCTTC
CASSSILGGRDGYTF
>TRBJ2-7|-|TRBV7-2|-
TGTGCCAGCAGCCCAGGTCGGGATACTTACTACGAGCAGTACTTC
CASSPGRDTYYEQYF
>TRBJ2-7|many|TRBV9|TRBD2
TGTGCCAGCAGCGTCCGGGGGACTAGCACCTTCAACGAGCAGTACTTC
CASSVRGTSTFNEQYF
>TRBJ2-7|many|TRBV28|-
TGTGCCAGCAGTCTCGACCCGGGGTCCCCCGAGCAGTACTTC
CASSLDPGSPEQYF
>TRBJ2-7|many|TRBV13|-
TGTGCCAGCAGCCACAAGGGGGGGGGGGTACCCTACGAGCAGTACTTC
CASSHKGGGVPYEQYF